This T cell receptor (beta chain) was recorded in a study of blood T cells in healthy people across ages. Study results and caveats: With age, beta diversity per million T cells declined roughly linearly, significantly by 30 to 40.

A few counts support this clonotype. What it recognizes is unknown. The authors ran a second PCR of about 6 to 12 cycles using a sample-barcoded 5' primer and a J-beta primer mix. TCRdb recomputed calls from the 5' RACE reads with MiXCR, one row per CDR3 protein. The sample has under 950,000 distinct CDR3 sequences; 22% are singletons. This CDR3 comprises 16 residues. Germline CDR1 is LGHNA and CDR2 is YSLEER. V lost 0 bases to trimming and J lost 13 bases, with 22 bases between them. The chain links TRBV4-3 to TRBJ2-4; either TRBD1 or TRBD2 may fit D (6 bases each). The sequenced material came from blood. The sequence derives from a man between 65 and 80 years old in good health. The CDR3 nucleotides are TGCGCCAGCAGCCAAGATTTGAACGGGGGCGGTGAATGCCAGTACTTC. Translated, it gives CASSQDLNGGGECQYF.